This TCR beta chain was sequenced during a study of beta chain features in type 1 diabetes. Deletions cut 8 bases from V and 10 bases from J, with 20 bases between. This CDR3 is 13 amino acids long. CDR1 is MRHNA and CDR2 is SNTAGT in the germline V gene. Every bit of the isolated RNA underwent reverse transcription, so sequencing read expressed TCRB transcripts. Assay used: immunoSEQ multiplex PCR; TCRdb lists only in-frame clones, some missing. The profile shows around 340,000 clones, around 8% of them singletons. The specimen sequenced was central memory CD4+ T cells from blood. The V and J genes are TRBV6-4 and TRBJ1-1, with D perhaps TRBD1 (5 bases). The receptor was isolated from a woman aged 18-35 years in good health. The CDR3 nucleotides read TGTGCCAGCCGCCTGTCAGGTGAGGGACGAGCTTTCTTT. This gives the protein CASRLSGEGRAFF.